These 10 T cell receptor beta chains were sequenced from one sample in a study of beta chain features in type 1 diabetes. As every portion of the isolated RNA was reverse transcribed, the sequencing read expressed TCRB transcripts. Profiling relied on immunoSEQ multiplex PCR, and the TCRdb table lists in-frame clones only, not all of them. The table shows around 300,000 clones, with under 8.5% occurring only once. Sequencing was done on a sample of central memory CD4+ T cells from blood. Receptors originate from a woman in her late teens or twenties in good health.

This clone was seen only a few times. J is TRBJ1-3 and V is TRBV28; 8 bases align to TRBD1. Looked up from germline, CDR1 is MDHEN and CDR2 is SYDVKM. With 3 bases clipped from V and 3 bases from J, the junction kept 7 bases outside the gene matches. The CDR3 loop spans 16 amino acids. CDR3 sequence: CASSFSDRGGGNTIYF. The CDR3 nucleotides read TGTGCCAGCAGTTTCTCCGACAGGGGCGGTGGAAACACCATATATTTT. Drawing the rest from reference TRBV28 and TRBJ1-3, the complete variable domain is DVKVTQSSRYLVKRTGEKVFLECVQDMDHENMFWYRQDPGLGLRLIYFSYDVKMKEKGDIPEGYSVSREKKERFSLILESASTNQTSMYLCASSFSDRGGGNTIYFGEGSWLTVV.

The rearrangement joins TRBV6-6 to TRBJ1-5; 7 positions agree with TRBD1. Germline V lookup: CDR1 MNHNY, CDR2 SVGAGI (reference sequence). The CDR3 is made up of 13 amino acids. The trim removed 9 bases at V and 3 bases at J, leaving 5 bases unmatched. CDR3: CASRQGNNQPQHF. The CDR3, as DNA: TGTGCCAGTAGACAGGGAAACAATCAGCCCCAGCATTTT.

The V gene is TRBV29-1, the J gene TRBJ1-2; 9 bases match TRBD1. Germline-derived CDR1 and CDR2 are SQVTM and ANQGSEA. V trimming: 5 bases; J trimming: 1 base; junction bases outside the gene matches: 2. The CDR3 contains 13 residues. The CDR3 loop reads CSVRQGGNYGYTF. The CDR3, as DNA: TGCAGCGTTAGACAGGGGGGTAACTATGGCTACACCTTC.

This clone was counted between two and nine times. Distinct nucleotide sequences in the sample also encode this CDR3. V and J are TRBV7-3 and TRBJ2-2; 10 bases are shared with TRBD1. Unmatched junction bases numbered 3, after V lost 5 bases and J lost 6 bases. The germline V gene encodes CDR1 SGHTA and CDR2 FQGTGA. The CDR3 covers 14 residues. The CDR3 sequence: CASSLTGGPGELFF. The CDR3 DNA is TGTGCCAGCAGCCTGACAGGGGGCCCCGGGGAGCTGTTTTTT.

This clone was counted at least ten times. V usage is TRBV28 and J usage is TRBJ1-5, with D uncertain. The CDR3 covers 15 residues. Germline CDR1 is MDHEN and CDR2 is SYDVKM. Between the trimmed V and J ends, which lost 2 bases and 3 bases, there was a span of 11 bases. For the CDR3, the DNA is TGTGCCAGCAGTTTAAATTCGCCCCCCAATCAGCCCCAGCATTTT. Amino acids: CASSLNSPPNQPQHF.

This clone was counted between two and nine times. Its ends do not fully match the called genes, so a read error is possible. The CDR3 spells CASSLARLQGLGTEAFF. CDR3 in DNA: TGTGCCAGCAGCCTAGCCCGGCTACAGGGGTTGGGGACTGAAGCTTTCTTT. The V call is TRBV7-2, the J call TRBJ1-1; 7 bases agree with TRBD1. The CDR3 sequence is 17 residues long. Germline assignment: CDR1 SGHTA and CDR2 FQGNSA.

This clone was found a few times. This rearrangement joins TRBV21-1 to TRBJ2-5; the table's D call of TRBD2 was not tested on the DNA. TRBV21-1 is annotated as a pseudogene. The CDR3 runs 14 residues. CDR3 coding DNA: TGTGCCAGCAGCAAAGAGGGAGGGCTGGAGACCCAGTACTTC. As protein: CASSKEGGLETQYF.

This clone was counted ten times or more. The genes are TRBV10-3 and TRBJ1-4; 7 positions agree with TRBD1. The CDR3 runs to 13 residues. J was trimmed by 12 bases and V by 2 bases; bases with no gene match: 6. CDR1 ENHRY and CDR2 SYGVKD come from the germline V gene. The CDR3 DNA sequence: TGTGCCATCAGTGAGAAAACCGGACAGGAACTGTTTTTT. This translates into CAISEKTGQELFF.

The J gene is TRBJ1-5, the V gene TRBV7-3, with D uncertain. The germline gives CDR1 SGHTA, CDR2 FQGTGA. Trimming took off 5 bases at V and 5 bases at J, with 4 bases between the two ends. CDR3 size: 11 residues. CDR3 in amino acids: CASSRYQPQHF. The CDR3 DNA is TGTGCCAGCAGCCGGTATCAGCCCCAGCATTTT.

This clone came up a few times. The CDR3 nucleotides are TGTGCCAGCTCACAGGGGGCGCAAGGTGAAAAACTGTTTTTT. Protein: CASSQGAQGEKLFF. This sequence joins TRBV2 and TRBJ1-4; TRBD1 matches 9 bases. The CDR3 is 14 residues long. CDR1 SNHLY and CDR2 FYNNEI come from the germline V gene. J lost 7 bases, V lost 8 bases, and 8 bases had no gene match.